This paragraph covers one T cell receptor (beta chain) sequence. Its antigen is still unknown. This specimen belongs to a study of shared clonotypes between healthy human individuals. Broader study findings: Represented diversity, genetic and exposure-history alike, was limited by few donors. The study sampled only blood, and tissue repertoires likely differ.

Trimming left V 3 bases short and J 6 bases short, with 15 bases between. CDR3 size: 14 residues. Looked up from germline, CDR1 is MDHEN and CDR2 is SYDVKM. Only in-frame clones appear in the TCRdb table, and some are missing; sequencing was by immunoSEQ multiplex PCR. Here the sample spans over a million clones, roughly 96% being singletons. Sequenced input: naive CD4+ T cells sorted from blood. As to subset: CD45RA+ positively selected. The TCR sequence derives from a man under 40 in good health. This sequence joins TRBV28 and TRBJ2-7; TRBD1 is a possible D gene (6 bases). The CDR3 loop reads CASSLVPRGGEQYF. CDR3 nucleotides: TGTGCCAGCAGTTTGGTACCCAGGGGCGGCGAGCAGTACTTC. The full variable domain, with the rest looked up from reference TRBV28 and TRBJ2-7, is DVKVTQSSRYLVKRTGEKVFLECVQDMDHENMFWYRQDPGLGLRLIYFSYDVKMKEKGDIPEGYSVSREKKERFSLILESASTNQTSMYLCASSLVPRGGEQYFGPGTRLTVT.